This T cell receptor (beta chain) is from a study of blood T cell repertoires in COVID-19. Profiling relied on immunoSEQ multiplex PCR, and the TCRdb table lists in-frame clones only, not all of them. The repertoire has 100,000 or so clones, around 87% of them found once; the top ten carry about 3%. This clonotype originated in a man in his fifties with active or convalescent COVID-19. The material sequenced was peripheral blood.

The CDR3 here is CSVAGLANNEQFF. The CDR3 DNA is TGCAGCGTTGCGGGACTAGCGAACAATGAGCAGTTCTTC. J is TRBJ2-1 and V is TRBV29-1, with TRBD2 matching over 10 bases. Germline V lookup: CDR1 SQVTM, CDR2 ANQGSEA. CDR3 length: 13 residues. V was pared by 4 bases and J by 5 bases, with 2 bases of the junction left unmatched.